This T cell receptor (beta chain) is from a study of cytomegalovirus exposure and HLA in healthy donors. This PCR relied on a set of 60 Vbeta primers and 13 Jbeta primers. Only in-frame clones appear in the TCRdb table, and some are missing; sequencing was by immunoSEQ multiplex PCR. The sample carries approximately 120,000 clones, around 82% recorded once. V lost 5 bases to trimming and J lost 6 bases; unmatched junction nucleotides: 9. The CDR3 loop spans 14 amino acids. CDR1 and CDR2 from the germline V gene are MGHRA and YSYEKL. Study-wide results and limits: Later findings reportedly placed an Asian-associated ancestry cluster below the approximately 650-donor mean for N-insertions.

As to this clone: Its antigen is not identified.

Specimen: PBMCs. The V and J genes are TRBV4-1 and TRBJ1-1; 7 bases line up with TRBD1. This clonotype was obtained from a man aged 45 to 65 in good health and CMV-seronegative. CDR3 amino acids: CASSFRPGTAEAFF. CDR3 bases: TGCGCCAGCAGCTTCCGTCCCGGGACAGCTGAAGCTTTCTTT.